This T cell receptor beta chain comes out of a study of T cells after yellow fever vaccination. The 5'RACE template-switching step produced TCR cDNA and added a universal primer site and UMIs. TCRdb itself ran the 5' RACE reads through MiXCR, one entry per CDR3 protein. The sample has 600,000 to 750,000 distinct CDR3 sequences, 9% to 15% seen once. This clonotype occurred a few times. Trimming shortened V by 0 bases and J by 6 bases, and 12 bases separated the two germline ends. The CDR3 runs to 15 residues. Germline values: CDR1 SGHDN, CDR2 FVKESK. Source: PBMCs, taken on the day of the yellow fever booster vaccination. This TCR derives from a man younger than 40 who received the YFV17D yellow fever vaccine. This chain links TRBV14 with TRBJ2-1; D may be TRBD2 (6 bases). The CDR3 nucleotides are TGTGCCAGCAGCCAAGACGGGGGAGCGGTCAATGAGCAGTTCTTC. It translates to CASSQDGGAVNEQFF.